Reported below is one T cell receptor (beta chain). Trimming took 7 bases from V and 5 from J, leaving 10 bases between them. The CDR3 spans 12 residues. Germline lookup yields CDR1 SGDLS and CDR2 YYNGEE. The record originates from a study of breast tumors, draining lymph nodes, adjacent tissues. TCRdb passed the multiplex PCR reads through MiXCR, listing each CDR3 protein once. Of 20,000 to 25,000 distinct CDR3 sequences listed, about two fifths are singletons. V and J are TRBV9 and TRBJ2-1, with D unresolved. Sequencing input: breast tumor tissue. The receptor was isolated from a female donor with breast cancer. Some clones in this sample may be carry-over from other donors' samples. The CDR3 is CASASIDNEQFF. The CDR3 DNA sequence: TGTGCCAGCGCATCCATAGACAATGAGCAGTTCTTC.